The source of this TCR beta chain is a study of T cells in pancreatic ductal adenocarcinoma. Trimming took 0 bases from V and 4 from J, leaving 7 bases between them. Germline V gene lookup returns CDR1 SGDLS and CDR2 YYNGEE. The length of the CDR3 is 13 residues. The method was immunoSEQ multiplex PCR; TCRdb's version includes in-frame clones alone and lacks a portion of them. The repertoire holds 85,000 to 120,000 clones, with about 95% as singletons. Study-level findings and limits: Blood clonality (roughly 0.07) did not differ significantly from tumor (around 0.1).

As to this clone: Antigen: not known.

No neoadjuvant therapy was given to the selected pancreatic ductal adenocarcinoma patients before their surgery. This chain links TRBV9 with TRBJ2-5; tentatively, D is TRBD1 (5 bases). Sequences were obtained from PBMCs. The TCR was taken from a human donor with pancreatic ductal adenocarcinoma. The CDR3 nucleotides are TGTGCCAGCAGCGTAGTTACAGGAGAGACCCAGTACTTC. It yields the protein CASSVVTGETQYF.